This is a list of T cell receptor beta chains from one sample in a study of PD-1 blockade in mismatch repair-deficient tumors. Clones were sequenced by immunoSEQ multiplex PCR, and TCRdb holds only the in-frame ones, with some missing. The data contain under 95,000 clones, approximately 80% of them singletons. The sample was peripheral blood, taken 44 weeks after starting pembrolizumab. Every receptor here comes from an adult with mismatch repair-deficient cancer. The CDR3 runs from the conserved cysteine through the conserved F or W. A D gene is named only where the DNA matches it firmly. The size entry is marked missing in some rows and otherwise reads once, few, many or a size class.

cdr3_nt	cdr3_aa	clone_size	v_call	j_call	d_call
TGTGCCAGTACCGAAGGGGTCAGGGATAGTGAAGCTTTCTTT	CASTEGVRDSEAFF	-	TRBV6-6	TRBJ1-1	-
TGTGCCAGCAGCTTAGATCGCGGATGGTCAGAGACCTTCTCCTACAATGAGCAGTTCTTC	CASSLDRGWSETFSYNEQFF	-	TRBV11-2	TRBJ2-1	-
TGCGCCAGCAGCCAAGCCCAGCATCAGCCCCAGCATTTT	CASSQAQHQPQHF	-	TRBV4-1	TRBJ1-5	-
TGTGCCAGCAGCGTAGGGGTACTTGGGGCCGGGGAGCTGTTTTTT	CASSVGVLGAGELFF	-	TRBV9	TRBJ2-2	-
TGTGCCAGCCGCCGTAGCGGGGAGTCGGCCAAAAACATTCAGTACTTC	CASRRSGESAKNIQYF	-	TRBV5-4	TRBJ2-4	TRBD2
TGCGCCAGCAGCCAAGTTAATCGGGGTTACGAGCAGTACTTC	CASSQVNRGYEQYF	-	TRBV4-1	TRBJ2-7	-
TGTGCCAGCAATAAAGACAGGGGGAGTTCCTACGAGCAGTACTTC	CASNKDRGSSYEQYF	-	TRBV6-5	TRBJ2-7	TRBD1
TGCAGCGTTCAGAGGTCCGGGGGCGGCTATGGCCACACCTTC	CSVQRSGGGYGHTF	once	TRBV29-1	TRBJ1-2	-
TGTGCCATCAGTAGGGGGTCCCAAGAGACCCAGTACTTC	CAISRGSQETQYF	-	TRBV10-3	TRBJ2-5	-
TGCGCCAGCAGCCAAGGGGCGACAGGTGATTACAATGAGCAGTTCTTC	CASSQGATGDYNEQFF	-	TRBV4-1	TRBJ2-1	-
TGCGCCAGCAGCCCAGGGACGGCGGAGGAGACCCAGTACTTC	CASSPGTAEETQYF	-	TRBV5-1	TRBJ2-5	-
TGTGCCACCAGCAGCCTAAACAGCAATGAGCAGTTCTTC	CATSSLNSNEQFF	-	TRBV15	TRBJ2-1	-
TGTGCCAGTAGTCCGGGACGGATCTATGGCTACACCTTC	CASSPGRIYGYTF	-	TRBV19	TRBJ1-2	-
TGTGCCAGCAGTTTCTTAACAAACCGGGACAGGGATGGCTACACCTTC	CASSFLTNRDRDGYTF	-	TRBV27	TRBJ1-2	TRBD1
TGCGCCAGCAGCCGGGAGGAGGGAACGAAGACCCAGTACTTC	CASSREEGTKTQYF	-	TRBV5-1	TRBJ2-5	TRBD2
TGTGCCAGCAGCCCCTCGACAGCCTATGGCTACACCTTC	CASSPSTAYGYTF	-	TRBV28	TRBJ1-2	-
TGTGCCAGCAGCCTAGCCAGAGGCGGCTACACCTTC	CASSLARGGYTF	-	TRBV7-9	TRBJ1-2	-
TGTGCCAGCAAAACGGGACTAGCGGGAATTATGCAGTTCTTC	CASKTGLAGIMQFF	-	TRBV6-5	TRBJ2-1	TRBD2
TGTGCCAGCAGCGTAGCGGGGAGGAGGGGTGGGCCCACCGGGGAGCTGTTTTTT	CASSVAGRRGGPTGELFF	few	TRBV9	TRBJ2-2	-
TGCAGCGTGGGGACAGGGGGAAACACTGAAGCTTTCTTT	CSVGTGGNTEAFF	many	TRBV29-1	TRBJ1-1	TRBD1
TGCAGCGTTGAGAGGGGGTATGGCTACACCTTC	CSVERGYGYTF	few	TRBV29-1	TRBJ1-2	-
TGTGCCAGCAGTCAAATGACAGGGGCTGGGGGAAATGAAAAACTGTTTTTT	CASSQMTGAGGNEKLFF	-	TRBV9	TRBJ1-4	TRBD1
TGTGCCAGCAGCTCCTTATCGAGTACAGGGGACGAGCAGTACTTC	CASSSLSSTGDEQYF	-	TRBV7-2	TRBJ2-7	TRBD1
TGTGCCAGCAGCAGACTAGCGGGAGAGAACATTCAGTACTTC	CASSRLAGENIQYF	-	TRBV7-2	TRBJ2-4	TRBD2
TGTGCCAGCAGCCCCGGGACTAGCGGCACAGATACGCAGTATTTT	CASSPGTSGTDTQYF	-	TRBV5-8	TRBJ2-3	TRBD2
TGTGCCATCAGTGAGTATCGGGAGGCTGGTGGCAATGAGCAGTTCTTC	CAISEYREAGGNEQFF	-	TRBV10-3	TRBJ2-1	TRBD2
TGTGCCAGCAGCCCTAACCTATGGCCGATGAACACTGAAGCTTTCTTT	CASSPNLWPMNTEAFF	few	TRBV13	TRBJ1-1	-
TGTGCCAGCAGCTTGGAGATAGGAGTCTACTCCTACGAGCAGTACTTC	CASSLEIGVYSYEQYF	-	TRBV5-6	TRBJ2-7	-
TGTGCCAGCAGCACAACGACAGGCTGGGGCAATGAGCAGTTCTTC	CASSTTTGWGNEQFF	-	TRBV7-9	TRBJ2-1	-
TGTGCCAGCAGCTTAAGAGGGGGCCATGGCTACACCTTC	CASSLRGGHGYTF	once	TRBV7-3	TRBJ1-2	TRBD1
TGTGCCTGGAGTGTTTTGGCAGGTAATCAGCCCCAGCATTTT	CAWSVLAGNQPQHF	-	TRBV30	TRBJ1-5	-
TGTGCCAGCAGGACTTACAACAAGTACCAAGAGACCCAGTACTTC	CASRTYNKYQETQYF	-	TRBV6-5	TRBJ2-5	-
TGTGCCACCTCGGACCGGCACTATGGCTACACCTTC	CATSDRHYGYTF	-	TRBV2	TRBJ1-2	-
TGTGCCAGCAGCTTGTCGCCGGGACTTCGGAATCAGCCCCAGCATTTT	CASSLSPGLRNQPQHF	-	TRBV5-6	TRBJ1-5	-
TGTGCTAGTGGTTTGGTACTCCTAGCGCTGACCTCTGGGGCCAACGTCCTGACTTTC	CASGLVLLALTSGANVLTF	-	TRBV12-5	TRBJ2-6	-
TGTGCCAGCAGCTTTGGAGGGGCCTACGAGCAGTACTTC	CASSFGGAYEQYF	-	TRBV7-9	TRBJ2-7	-
TGTGCCAGCAGTCTCCGGGAGCATATTCAGTATTTT	CASSLREHIQYF	-	TRBV28	TRBJ2-3	-
TGTGCCAGCAGTTACTCCTCTTTGGTTACCGCCTATGAGCAGTTCTTC	CASSYSSLVTAYEQFF	once	TRBV6-5	TRBJ2-1	-
TGTGCCAGCAGCTTGGTTCGGGGAATCTCATCCGGCTACACCTTC	CASSLVRGISSGYTF	-	TRBV5-6	TRBJ1-2	-
TGTGCCAGCAGCACCGCGGGAGGGCGGGGCACCGGGGAGCTGTTTTTT	CASSTAGGRGTGELFF	-	TRBV5-4	TRBJ2-2	TRBD2
TGTGCCAGTAGTACCCTCAGGGGAAGCACAGATACGCAGTATTTT	CASSTLRGSTDTQYF	-	TRBV19	TRBJ2-3	-
TGTGCCAGCAGAGCCGGGGGACAGGGGAATGAAAAACTGTTTTTT	CASRAGGQGNEKLFF	-	TRBV2	TRBJ1-4	TRBD1
TGTGCCAGCAGCTTGGCACAGTCGCACGAGCAGTACTTC	CASSLAQSHEQYF	-	TRBV5-5	TRBJ2-7	-
TGTGCCAGCAGCTGGAGCACAGATACGCAGTATTTT	CASSWSTDTQYF	once	TRBV11-1	TRBJ2-3	-
TGTGCCAGCAGCACCTCATACGAGCAGTACTTC	CASSTSYEQYF	few	TRBV11-1	TRBJ2-7	-
TGTGCCAGCAGCTTGGCTAGCGGTTCCTACAATGAGCAGTTCTTC	CASSLASGSYNEQFF	-	TRBV5-8	TRBJ2-1	TRBD2
TGTGCCAGCAGTTACTCGGGGAATGGGGACACTGAAGCTTTCTTT	CASSYSGNGDTEAFF	-	TRBV6-5	TRBJ1-1	-
TGTGCCAGCAGCTTAGCTAGCGGGAGGATGGGAAACACCGGGGAGCTGTTTTTT	CASSLASGRMGNTGELFF	-	TRBV11-2	TRBJ2-2	TRBD2
TGTGCCAGCAGCCCAAGCCGGGACAGCTCTGGGGCCAACGTCCTGACTTTC	CASSPSRDSSGANVLTF	-	TRBV7-2	TRBJ2-6	TRBD1
TGTGCCAGCAGCCTATCGACAGGCGCTGGAAACACCATATATTTT	CASSLSTGAGNTIYF	-	TRBV7-2	TRBJ1-3	-
TGTGCCAGCAGCTTAAGTCTCGTCTCAGAGACCCAGTACTTC	CASSLSLVSETQYF	-	TRBV7-2	TRBJ2-5	-
TGCGCCAGCAGCTTAACGCCCCAAGAGACCCAGTACTTC	CASSLTPQETQYF	-	TRBV5-1	TRBJ2-5	-
TGTGCCAGCAGCACGACTAGCGGGGAGCAGTTCTTC	CASSTTSGEQFF	-	TRBV11-2	TRBJ2-1	TRBD2